The source of this T cell receptor (beta chain) is a study of OX40 agonist ivuxolimab in advanced cancers. Overall study: Earlier anti-PD-1, anti-PD-L1 or anti-CTLA-4 therapy was permitted; about 39% had received some.

This clone has just a few counts. Antigen specificity is unknown. Study-level findings and limits: At 0.1 to 3.0 mg/kg, CD4+ and CD8+ blood T cells expanded clonally by week 6.

TCRdb's table, derived via immunoSEQ multiplex PCR, lists solely in-frame clones and lacks some. The sample carries 50,000 to 65,000 clones, approximately 89% recorded once. Germline V gene lookup returns CDR1 SGHTS and CDR2 YDEGEE. V lost 1 base, J lost 7 bases, and 10 bases lay in between. The CDR3 length is 13 residues. Patients were ineligible given autoimmune disease history or systemic immunosuppression. The sample in question was CD4+ or CD8+ T cells sorted from blood, obtained in a trial of the OX40 agonist ivuxolimab. The TCR sequence derives from an adult with an advanced solid tumor such as melanoma, head and neck, liver or kidney cancer. J is TRBJ2-3 and V is TRBV5-8; D ambiguous. Written as DNA, the CDR3 is TGTGCCAGCAGCTTGAGCCCTCAGAATACGCAGTATTTT. Its translation is CASSLSPQNTQYF.